This T cell receptor beta chain was recovered during a study of cytomegalovirus exposure and HLA in healthy donors. The PCR had 60 Vbeta and 13 Jbeta primers. Profiled with immunoSEQ multiplex PCR; TCRdb holds only in-frame clones, not every one. The sample lists around 150,000 clones, approximately 80% occurring once. The germline V gene has CDR1 MDHEN and CDR2 SYDVKM. Trimming removed 4 bases from V and 1 base from J, with 16 bases in between. This CDR3 comprises 16 residues. The chain is built from TRBV28 and TRBJ1-2; TRBD1 is a possible D gene (5 bases). The sequence was collected from a man aged 25 to 40 in good health and CMV-seronegative. Sequenced: PBMCs. CDR3 protein: CASSSPGGVYNYGYTF. The DNA for the CDR3 is TGTGCCAGCAGTTCCCCCGGAGGGGTCTATAACTATGGCTACACCTTC.